Here is one T cell receptor (beta chain) with its context. Its cognate antigen is unknown. The CDR3 has 13 amino acids. For the second PCR, which ran for about 6 to 11 cycles, a sample-barcoded 5' primer and a J-beta primer mix were used. All cDNA molecules were each tagged by a template-switch adaptor with 12 random nucleotides. A single record per CDR3 protein comes from TCRdb applying MiXCR to the 5' RACE reads. In the table there are more than 650,000 distinct CDR3 sequences, 22% of which are singletons. The data stem from a study of blood T cells in healthy people across ages. Study information: With template switching, about one barcoded beta molecule was captured per two T cells.

Study conclusions and caveats: Diversity of TCR beta correlated strongly with naive T cell percentage.

Sample: blood. The V call is TRBV12-3 or TRBV12-4, the J call TRBJ2-5, with D uncertain. The end of the DNA is better explained by TRBJ2-7, so the J call may be wrong. This sequence was found in a man between 65 and 85 years old in good health. CDR3 residues: CASSPQTYYEQYF. In DNA form, the CDR3 reads TGTGCCAGCAGTCCACAGACCTACTACGAGCAGTACTTC.